Below are 18 T cell receptor beta chains sequenced from a single sample in a study of T-cell reconstitution after alpha-beta-depleted transplantation in children. Using unique molecular identifiers, the investigators prepared the TCRbeta library. Using its own MiXCR run on the PCR reads, TCRdb lists one record per CDR3 protein. The table shows 4,700 or so distinct CDR3 sequences, with about 25% occurring only once. Sequenced material: PBMCs, mostly from graft donor cells, taken 60 days after TCRalphabeta/CD19-depleted stem cell transplant. These receptors originate from a boy under three years old who had a stem cell transplant for SCID, so the T cells may come from the graft donor.

By sample fraction, this clonotype is medium-sized. V usage is TRBV7-9 and J usage is TRBJ2-5, with D perhaps TRBD1 (5 bases). The CDR3 spans 13 residues. Trimming cost V 8 bases and J 2 bases, with 12 bases left between them. CDR1 is SEHNR, CDR2 FQNEAQ, per germline (reference sequence). CDR3 protein: CASRSGFQETQYF. DNA of the CDR3: TGTGCCAGCCGGTCAGGGTTTCAAGAGACCCAGTACTTC.

The chain couples TRBV5-1 to TRBJ2-7, with 10 bases fitting TRBD1. Per the germline V gene, CDR1 is SGHRS and CDR2 is YFSETQ. The CDR3 length is 15 residues. J gave up 3 bases and V 5 bases, and 8 bases lay outside the gene matches. The CDR3 bases are TGCGCCAGCAGGGCCGGGACAGGGGTTCTCTACGAGCAGTACTTC. This codes for CASRAGTGVLYEQYF. Together with reference TRBV5-1 and TRBJ2-7, the CDR3 gives the full variable domain: KAGVTQTPRYLIKTRGQQVTLSCSPISGHRSVSWYQQTPGQGLQFLFEYFSETQRNKGNFPGRFSGRQFSNSRSEMNVSTLELGDSALYLCASRAGTGVLYEQYFGPGTRLTVT.

This clonotype was seen at least ten times. As DNA, the CDR3 is TGTGCCAGCAGCGTAGGGGGACAGGGGAAGACTGAAGCTTTCTTT. This sequence encodes CASSVGGQGKTEAFF. The rearrangement joins TRBV9 to TRBJ1-1; TRBD1 matches at 10 bases. The V gene end was trimmed by 0 bases and the J gene end by 5 bases; junction bases not matched to a gene: 4. Germline assignment: CDR1 SGDLS and CDR2 YYNGEE. This CDR3 is built from 15 residues.

This clonotype is large (0.1 to 1%). The chain employs TRBV5-1 and TRBJ1-1; possibly TRBD1 for D (5 bases). With 4 bases removed from V and 4 bases from J, the gap between germline ends came to 20 bases. This CDR3 is 16 amino acids long. Germline CDR1 and CDR2: SGHRS and YFSETQ. The CDR3 loop is CASSPGHGVLGTEAFF. CDR3 bases: TGCGCCAGCAGCCCTGGACATGGGGTGTTGGGCACTGAAGCTTTCTTT.

By share, this clonotype counts as large. The chain recombines TRBV5-6 with TRBJ1-2; D uncertain. The V end was cut by 4 bases, the J end by 1 base, with 14 bases between. The germline V gene encodes CDR1 SGHDT and CDR2 YYEEEE. The CDR3 consists of 15 residues. The CDR3, as DNA: TGTGCCAGCAGCCTCGTCGACCGGAATAACTATGGCTACACCTTC. Translated, it gives CASSLVDRNNYGYTF.

This chain uses TRBV14 with TRBJ2-1; 12 bases are a match to TRBD1. The CDR3 sequence is 18 residues long. CDR1 is SGHDN, CDR2 FVKESK, per germline. J was trimmed by 7 bases and V by 4 bases; bases with no gene match: 14. DNA of the CDR3: TGTGCCAGCAGCCCTGGGCGGGGGACAGGGGGCGCGTGGAATGAGCAGTTCTTC. It codes for CASSPGRGTGGAWNEQFF.

This clonotype was observed many times. This chain links TRBV9 with TRBJ1-1; 10 nucleotides align to TRBD1. The CDR3 runs 14 residues. Losses at the gene ends were 3 bases for V and 9 bases for J; bases not matched to a gene: 8. The V gene's germline CDR1 is SGDLS and CDR2 YYNGEE. The chain's CDR3 is CASSGARQGAQAFF. CDR3 DNA sequence: TGTGCCAGCAGCGGCGCCCGACAGGGGGCGCAAGCTTTCTTT.

In this sample, this clonotype turned up many times. This chain joins TRBV12-3 or TRBV12-4 and TRBJ1-1, with 11 bases fitting TRBD1. Trimming removed 6 bases from V and 11 bases from J; junction bases left unmatched: 11. The CDR3 has 14 amino acids. The chain's CDR3 is CASRKTRTGGRAFF. The CDR3 coding sequence is TGTGCCAGCAGGAAAACCCGGACAGGGGGCCGGGCTTTCTTT.

This clonotype was observed at least ten times. The CDR3 DNA is TGCGCCAGCAGCGGGGGGACTAGCGGGGGCCCCTATCCCCTCCACGAGCAGTACTTC. Translating gives CASSGGTSGGPYPLHEQYF. The chain employs TRBV5-1 and TRBJ2-7; 14 bases map to TRBD2. Trimming cost V 4 bases and J 5 bases; bases outside gene matches: 17. The germline V gene has CDR1 SGHRS and CDR2 YFSETQ. The CDR3 has 19 amino acids.

This clonotype was observed a handful of times. It may be a read error: a sequence one base away is much more abundant. The chain has TRBV6-2 or TRBV6-3 and TRBJ2-7; TRBD1 is a possible D gene (6 bases). Germline assignment: CDR1 MNHEY and CDR2 SVGEGT. CDR3 length equals 15 residues. V lost 8 bases and J 5 bases, leaving 22 bases between the germline ends. CDR3 region: CASPPWGRTRDEQYF. The CDR3 nucleotides read TGTGCCAGCCCCCCCTGGGGGCGCACAAGAGACGAGCAGTACTTC.

Many counts were recorded for this clonotype. The chain employs TRBV5-5 and TRBJ2-1; possible D gene TRBD2, 5 bases. The CDR3 sequence is 13 residues long. CDR1 is SGHKS and CDR2 is YYEKEE in the germline V gene (reference sequence). Trimming shortened V by 6 bases and J by 5 bases, and 12 bases separated the two germline ends. Here the CDR3 reads CASTRTADNEQFF. CDR3 coding DNA: TGTGCCAGCACGCGGACTGCGGACAATGAGCAGTTCTTC.

The rearrangement uses TRBV10-3 and TRBJ1-4; a weak D match, TRBD1 (5 bases). Between the trimmed V and J ends, which lost 10 bases and 4 bases, there was a span of 19 bases. The CDR3 runs to 15 residues. The germline gives CDR1 ENHRY, CDR2 SYGVKD. The CDR3 nucleotides are TGTGCCACAGCTTCCCGGGACGGCAATAATGAAAAACTGTTTTTT. This sequence encodes CATASRDGNNEKLFF.

The rearrangement links TRBV13 to TRBJ2-1, with D possibly being TRBD1 (6 bases). The CDR3 has 14 amino acids. The germline V gene encodes CDR1 PRHDT and CDR2 FYEKMQ (reference sequence). V was cut by 3 bases and J by 7 bases, with 13 bases left in between. The CDR3 protein is CASSFRPGENEQFF. The DNA for the CDR3 is TGTGCCAGCAGCTTCAGGCCAGGGGAAAATGAGCAGTTCTTC. The whole variable domain, filled in from reference TRBV13 and TRBJ2-1, reads AAGVIQSPRHLIKEKRETATLKCYPIPRHDTVYWYQQGPGQDPQFLISFYEKMQSDKGSIPDRFSAQQFSDYHSELNMSSLELGDSALYFCASSFRPGENEQFFGPGTRLTVL.

Relative to its sample, this clonotype is medium-sized. V usage is TRBV29-1 and J usage is TRBJ2-7; maybe TRBD2 (5 bases). V lost 7 bases to trimming and J lost 4 bases, with 11 bases between them. Per the germline V gene, CDR1 is SQVTM and CDR2 is ANQGSEA. The CDR3 runs 11 residues. This CDR3 reads CSASEAYEQYF. DNA for the CDR3: TGCAGCGCCTCGGAGGCTTACGAGCAGTACTTC.

This clonotype has ten or more counts. The J gene is TRBJ1-1, the V gene TRBV3-1; no firm D call. The CDR3 is 14 amino acids. V was shortened by 2 bases and J by 1 base, with 8 bases between the two germline ends. Per the germline V gene, CDR1 is LGHDT and CDR2 is YNNKEL (reference sequence). The chain's CDR3 is CASSQWGGNTEAFF. DNA of the CDR3: TGTGCCAGCAGCCAATGGGGAGGGAACACTGAAGCTTTCTTT.

The chain combines TRBV7-9 with TRBJ1-3, with a weak D call TRBD1 (6 bases). Germline CDR1 is SEHNR and CDR2 is FQNEAQ (reference sequence). Trimming removed 1 base from V and 4 bases from J, with 14 bases in between. This CDR3 has 16 amino acids. CDR3 loop: CASSLGAGAGGNTIYF. The CDR3 DNA follows: TGTGCCAGCAGCTTAGGGGCAGGGGCAGGCGGAAACACCATATATTTT.

The chain employs TRBV7-2 and TRBJ2-3; D is possibly TRBD1 (6 bases). Germline V gene sequence: CDR1 SGHTA, CDR2 FQGNSA. With 5 bases removed from V and 2 bases from J, the gap between germline ends came to 14 bases. The CDR3 length is 15 residues. CDR3 sequence reads: CASSPFRTATDTQYF. DNA for the CDR3: TGTGCCAGCAGCCCTTTTCGGACAGCCACAGATACGCAGTATTTT.

This clonotype was recorded at least ten times. This chain links TRBV28 with TRBJ1-1, with a weak D call TRBD1 (5 bases). Trimming cost V 2 bases and J 5 bases, with 18 bases left between them. The germline CDR1 and CDR2 sequences are MDHEN and SYDVKM. This CDR3 is built from 16 residues. The CDR3 sequence: CASSLDAGWGGTEAFF. CDR3 DNA: TGTGCCAGCAGTTTAGATGCAGGGTGGGGTGGGACTGAAGCTTTCTTT.